This record concerns one TCR beta chain sequence. This sample is part of a study of blood T cell repertoires in COVID-19. Turning to the study itself: The United States, Italy and Spain supplied acute and convalescent COVID-19 samples.

Clones were sequenced by immunoSEQ multiplex PCR, and TCRdb holds only the in-frame ones, with some missing. The table lists roughly 330,000 clones, around 87% of them singletons. The CDR3 is 14 amino acids. The TCR comes from a woman aged 25 to 39 who had recovered from COVID-19. Sequenced input: PBMCs or T cells enriched from blood (not recorded which). The chain recombines TRBV21-1 with TRBJ2-3; the DNA was not compared with TRBD2, the D call given in the table. TRBV21-1 is reported as a pseudogene. This CDR3 is CASSTGGGTDTQYF. The DNA of the CDR3 is TGTGCCAGCAGCACCGGGGGGGGTACAGATACGCAGTATTTT.